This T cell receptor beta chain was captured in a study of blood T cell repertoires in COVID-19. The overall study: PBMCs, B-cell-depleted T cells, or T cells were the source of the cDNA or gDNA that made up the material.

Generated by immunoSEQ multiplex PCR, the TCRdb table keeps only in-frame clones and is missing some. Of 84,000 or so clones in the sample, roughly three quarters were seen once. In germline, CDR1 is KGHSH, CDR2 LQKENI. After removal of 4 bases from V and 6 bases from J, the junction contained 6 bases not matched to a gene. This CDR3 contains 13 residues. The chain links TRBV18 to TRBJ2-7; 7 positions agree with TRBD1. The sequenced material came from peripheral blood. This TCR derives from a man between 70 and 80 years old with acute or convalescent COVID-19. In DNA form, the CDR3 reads TGTGCCAGCTCACTCGACAGGGTGGGCGAGCAGTACGTC. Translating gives CASSLDRVGEQYV.